The present entry profiles one TCR beta chain with its context. The antigen is not known. V shed 5 bases, J shed 9 bases, and the junction held 9 bases outside the gene matches. CDR1 and CDR2 (germline): DFQATT, SNEGSKA (reference sequence). This CDR3 spans 12 amino acids. Full-length variable regions came from constant-region reverse primers plus semi-nested Nested Universal Primer A PCR. TCRdb passed the 5' RACE reads through MiXCR, listing each CDR3 protein once. Of some 10,000 distinct CDR3 sequences detected, 40% to 55% appear once; the ten largest clones hold over 10%. Study results and limitations: Greatest tumor Treg TCR overlap was with tumor naive CD4+ cells. In terms of TCR gene usage, tumor memory CD4+ T cells clustered together with blood and lymph node memory CD4+ cells, as well as with lymph node naive CD4+ cells.

Material for sequencing was tumor-infiltrating naive CD4+ T cells sorted from the breast tumor. The sample's subset: naive CD4+ T cells, CD4+CD45RA+CD25-. The receptor comes from a female donor with breast cancer. The chain joins TRBV20-1 to TRBJ2-7; TRBD2 matches 8 bases. The DNA of the CDR3 is TGCAGTGCTGGAGGCCTAGCGGGCCGGCAGTACGTC. Protein: CSAGGLAGRQYV.